The rows below give T cell receptor beta chains drawn from one sample of a study of response to subunit inactivated influenza vaccine. Via MiXCR, TCRdb re-called the RT-PCR reads, giving one row per CDR3 protein. The table lists 650,000 to 800,000 distinct CDR3 sequences, around 13% of them singletons. The sample was PBMCs from blood, taken around two weeks before vaccination. The receptor set was obtained from a man in his fifties or sixties who received an inactivated influenza vaccine. Each CDR3 is given with its conserved first and last residue. The order of the fields is J gene, V gene, clone size, D gene, CDR3 protein, CDR3 DNA. D genes are given only for firm matches. Clone size is shown for a subset of rows, as once, few, many or a class of expanded clone.

TRBJ2-1,TRBV20-1,many,NA,CSARHQLVNEQFF,TGCAGTGCTAGACACCAACTAGTCAATGAGCAGTTCTTC
TRBJ2-1,TRBV4-3,many,NA,CASSRGSGTVGGEQFF,TGCGCCAGCAGCCGGGGGTCCGGGACGGTGGGTGGCGAGCAGTTCTTC
TRBJ2-3,TRBV7-3,NA,NA,CASSGIGRAPEDTQYF,TGTGCCAGCAGCGGGATAGGAAGAGCCCCGGAGGATACGCAGTATTTT
TRBJ1-6,TRBV6-2/TRBV6-3,NA,NA,CASSYVVRMGSPLHF,TGTGCCAGCAGTTATGTCGTCAGGATGGGCTCACCCCTCCACTTT
TRBJ2-2,TRBV4-3,NA,NA,CASSRTVMGNTGELFF,TGCGCCAGCAGCCGAACTGTGATGGGGAACACCGGGGAGCTGTTTTTT
TRBJ2-2,TRBV4-2,few,NA,CASSQVVGGLGSGELFF,TGTGCCAGCAGCCAAGTCGTAGGCGGCCTTGGGTCCGGGGAGCTGTTTTTT
TRBJ2-5,TRBV4-2,NA,NA,CASSGGVSGRDTFRIETQYF,TGTGCCAGCAGCGGTGGGGTTAGTGGGAGGGACACCTTTAGGATTGAGACCCAGTACTTC
TRBJ2-7,TRBV15,many,NA,CATSRDLDSIPYEQYF,TGTGCCACCAGCAGGGACCTTGACAGTATACCCTACGAGCAGTACTTC
TRBJ1-5,TRBV5-6,NA,NA,CASRRSGGRNQPQHF,TGTGCCAGTCGACGCAGCGGGGGAAGGAATCAGCCCCAGCATTTT
TRBJ2-3,TRBV20-1,few,NA,CSASGTIPTDTQYF,TGCAGTGCTAGCGGGACAATCCCCACAGATACGCAGTATTTT
TRBJ2-1,TRBV5-1,many,NA,CASSPFLSSYNEQFF,TGCGCCAGCAGCCCTTTCCTAAGCTCCTACAATGAGCAGTTCTTC
TRBJ1-1,TRBV19,few,NA,CASSQTWGTEAFF,TGTGCCAGTAGCCAGACGTGGGGCACTGAAGCTTTCTTT
TRBJ2-2,TRBV20-1,few,TRBD2,CSVGGDTGELFF,TGCAGTGTTGGGGGGGACACCGGGGAGCTGTTTTTT
TRBJ1-6,TRBV4-2,NA,TRBD1,CASSQARDRNSPLHF,TGTGCCAGCAGCCAGGCGAGGGACAGGAATTCACCCCTCCACTTT
TRBJ2-7,TRBV24-1,NA,TRBD1,CATSTPGQGYNEQYF,TGTGCCACCAGTACACCGGGACAGGGGTACAATGAGCAGTACTTC
TRBJ2-7,TRBV3-1,medium-sized,TRBD1,CASSQGPGQIYEQYF,TGTGCCAGCAGCCAGGGACCGGGACAGATTTACGAGCAGTACTTC
TRBJ2-4,TRBV20-1,few,TRBD1,CSARDPIQGAVQYF,TGCAGTGCTAGGGACCCGATACAGGGGGCAGTTCAGTACTTC
TRBJ2-1,TRBV9,NA,NA,CASSDVAVLHNEQFF,TGTGCCAGCAGCGATGTAGCGGTACTCCACAATGAGCAGTTCTTC
TRBJ2-7,TRBV7-2,NA,TRBD2,CASSPLRESYEQYF,TGTGCCAGCAGCCCACTGCGGGAGAGCTACGAGCAGTACTTC
TRBJ2-3,TRBV5-5,NA,TRBD2,CASSLGGGLAGDTQYF,TGTGCCAGCAGCTTAGGGGGGGGACTAGCGGGGGATACGCAGTATTTT
TRBJ2-7,TRBV3-1,many,NA,CASSQGQQSYEQYF,TGTGCCAGCAGCCAAGGTCAACAGTCTTACGAGCAGTACTTC
TRBJ2-1,TRBV5-1,few,NA,CASSQGRSNNEQFF,TGCGCCAGCAGCCAAGGACGGAGCAACAATGAGCAGTTCTTC
TRBJ2-2,TRBV7-3,NA,TRBD2,CASSLTRESGGTGELFF,TGTGCCAGCAGCTTAACGCGGGAGAGTGGGGGCACCGGGGAGCTGTTTTTT
TRBJ1-1,TRBV6-2/TRBV6-3,few,NA,CASRRGFVTEAFF,TGTGCCAGTCGGAGGGGTTTCGTCACTGAAGCTTTCTTT
TRBJ2-1,TRBV12-3/TRBV12-4,NA,NA,CASSLRGGASDEQFF,TGTGCCAGCAGTCTCAGAGGGGGGGCAAGTGATGAGCAGTTCTTC
TRBJ2-1,TRBV20-1,few,TRBD1,CSAPPRQGGSYNEQFF,TGCAGTGCTCCACCCAGACAGGGGGGCTCCTACAATGAGCAGTTCTTC
TRBJ2-1,TRBV28,few,NA,CASREQGVNEQFF,TGTGCCAGCAGGGAACAGGGAGTCAATGAGCAGTTCTTC
TRBJ2-3,TRBV5-1,few,TRBD1,CASSLGRGQGGSDTQYF,TGCGCCAGCAGCTTGGGAAGGGGACAGGGGGGTTCAGATACGCAGTATTTT
TRBJ1-2,TRBV5-1,few,NA,CASRRTGNTAYGYTF,TGCGCCAGCAGACGAACAGGGAACACCGCCTATGGCTACACCTTC
TRBJ2-7,TRBV29-1,NA,NA,CSVEDFPRYEQYF,TGCAGCGTTGAAGATTTCCCCCGCTACGAGCAGTACTTC
TRBJ1-2,TRBV12-3/TRBV12-4,few,TRBD1,CASTTGGYGYTF,TGTGCCAGCACGACAGGGGGCTATGGCTACACCTTC
TRBJ1-2,TRBV5-6,NA,NA,CASSSSGIYGYTF,TGTGCCAGCAGCTCGTCAGGGATCTATGGCTACACCTTC
TRBJ1-6,TRBV7-2,NA,TRBD1,CASSLGLRARGNSPLHF,TGTGCCAGCAGCTTAGGGCTAAGGGCCAGGGGGAATTCACCCCTCCACTTT
TRBJ1-3,TRBV4-2,NA,NA,CASSQGVGRTIYF,TGTGCCAGCAGCCAAGGCGTGGGAAGAACCATATATTTT
TRBJ2-7,TRBV20-1,few,NA,CSARDSSFAYEQYF,TGCAGTGCTAGAGATTCCAGCTTCGCCTACGAGCAGTACTTC
TRBJ2-3,TRBV7-3,many,NA,CASSSGRTDTQYF,TGTGCCAGCAGCTCGGGACGCACAGATACGCAGTATTTT
TRBJ2-1,TRBV2,once,NA,CASRERPSSYNEQFF,TGTGCCAGCAGGGAGCGCCCAAGTTCCTACAATGAGCAGTTCTTC
TRBJ2-5,TRBV12-1,NA,NA,CASSFAAGQTGETHYF,TGTGCCAGCAGCTTTGCCGCGGGGCAAACCGGGGAGACCCACTACTTC
TRBJ1-5,TRBV20-1,few,TRBD1,CSAISQGAFQPQHF,TGCAGTGCTATCTCCCAGGGGGCATTCCAGCCCCAGCATTTT
TRBJ2-5,TRBV20-1,NA,TRBD2,CSAAGTSGGDQETQYF,TGCAGTGCTGCGGGGACTAGCGGAGGGGATCAAGAGACCCAGTACTTC
TRBJ2-3,TRBV25-1,few,NA,CASSSQGRTSTDTQYF,TGTGCCAGCAGCTCTCAGGGGCGGACTAGCACAGATACGCAGTATTTT
TRBJ1-3,TRBV9,few,NA,CASSGGITSSGNTIYF,TGTGCCAGCAGCGGGGGTATCACGAGCTCTGGAAACACCATATATTTT
TRBJ2-1,TRBV24-1,few,NA,CATRQSSYNEQFF,TGTGCCACCAGACAGTCCTCCTACAATGAGCAGTTCTTC
TRBJ2-2,TRBV15,NA,NA,CATSRDGRRSVELFF,TGTGCCACCAGCAGAGACGGCAGGCGAAGCGTTGAGCTGTTTTTT
TRBJ2-4,TRBV19,many,TRBD1,CASTLKGSGGNIQYF,TGTGCCAGTACCCTGAAGGGGTCAGGGGGAAACATTCAGTACTTC
TRBJ2-4,TRBV5-1,many,NA,CASSLDTGAQNIQYF,TGCGCCAGCAGCTTAGATACAGGAGCCCAAAACATTCAGTACTTC
TRBJ2-1,TRBV4-2,NA,TRBD2,CASSQGLGLAGDNEQFF,TGTGCCAGCAGCCAAGGCCTGGGACTAGCGGGAGACAATGAGCAGTTCTTC
TRBJ2-2,TRBV7-6,NA,NA,CATRGLLSTGELFF,TGTGCCACCAGGGGTTTGCTTTCCACCGGGGAGCTGTTTTTT
TRBJ2-5,TRBV5-1,NA,NA,CASSTQQGLETQYF,TGCGCCAGCAGCACCCAACAGGGCTTGGAGACCCAGTACTTC
TRBJ1-6,TRBV6-1,NA,NA,CASSAQASSYNSPLHF,TGTGCCAGCAGCGCTCAGGCTAGCTCCTATAATTCACCCCTCCACTTT